This T cell receptor (beta chain) emerged from a study of shared clonotypes between healthy human individuals. Overall study context: The study used three CD4 naive, three CD4 memory, two CD8 naive and one CD8 memory plate per donor.

The test was conducted at deep level. Methods used by the authors: ImmunoSEQ output held junction-only sequences without quality scores, so filtering differed. Some clones are missing from TCRdb's copy, which holds only in-frame ones; the method was immunoSEQ multiplex PCR. V and J calls and clone size are given by that table; D and trimming were obtained from the DNA. The data contain approximately 2,200,000 clones, more than 85% of them singletons. The length of the CDR3 is 16 residues. Germline CDR1 and CDR2: SGDLS and YYNGEE. Losses at the gene ends were 0 bases for V and 0 bases for J; bases not matched to a gene: 3. Cells designated naive CD8 were CD45RO-negative and were positively selected for CCR7, with terminally differentiated effector memory CD45RA+ cells excluded.

Material for sequencing was naive CD8+ T cells from PBMCs. The V gene is TRBV9, the J gene TRBJ2-1, with TRBD1 identical over 7 bases. This receptor was taken from a man between 18 and 29 years old in good health. Some clones in this sample may be carry-over from other donors' samples. In nucleotides, the CDR3 is TGTGCCAGCAGCGTAGCCGGGACAGCCTCCTACAATGAGCAGTTCTTC. This encodes CASSVAGTASYNEQFF. The variable domain in full, with the rest retrieved from reference TRBV9 and TRBJ2-1, is DSGVTQTPKHLITATGQRVTLRCSPRSGDLSVYWYQQSLDQGLQFLIQYYNGEERAKGNILERFSAQQFPDLHSELNLSSLELGDSALYFCASSVAGTASYNEQFFGPGTRLTVL.